These 14 T cell receptor beta chains share one sample of origin, sequenced in a study of control samples from healthy donors and cancer patients. The table came from immunoSEQ multiplex PCR; TCRdb's copy has only in-frame clones and leaves some out. The sample includes 100,000 to 150,000 clones, over 80% of them seen just once. Specimen: blood. All receptors come from a woman aged 50 to 65 in good health.

The chain recombines TRBV6-6 with TRBJ2-7, with 7 bases matching TRBD2. CDR3 size: 13 residues. With 4 bases clipped from V and 5 bases from J, the junction kept 5 bases outside the gene matches. Germline CDR1 MNHNY, CDR2 SVGAGI (reference sequence). The CDR3 spells CASSFSGYHEQYF. The CDR3 nucleotides read TGTGCCAGCAGTTTTAGCGGGTACCACGAGCAGTACTTC.

This clone was seen just once. The rearrangement links TRBV19 to TRBJ2-3; 7 nucleotides line up with TRBD2. The germline CDR1 and CDR2 sequences are LNHDA and SQIVND (reference sequence). CDR3 length equals 16 residues. The V and J ends lost 9 bases and 1 base, in that order; junction bases with no gene match: 13. CDR3 nucleotides: TGTGCCAGCAGCATACTTCAGGCGGGGGGCACAGATACGCAGTATTTT. It yields the protein CASSILQAGGTDTQYF.

The J gene is TRBJ1-5, the V gene TRBV5-6, with a tentative D call TRBD1 (5 bases). Germline V gives CDR1 SGHDT, CDR2 YYEEEE. This CDR3 has 14 residues. Trimming stripped 0 bases from V and 5 bases from J, with 9 bases between. The CDR3 DNA sequence: TGTGCCAGCAGCTTGGGTGTCAGGGATCAGCCCCAGCATTTT. Encoded protein: CASSLGVRDQPQHF.

J is TRBJ1-1 and V is TRBV18, with a tentative D call TRBD1 (5 bases). This CDR3 is built from 13 residues. V lost 3 bases and J 3 bases, leaving 8 bases between the germline ends. Germline V gene sequence: CDR1 KGHSH, CDR2 LQKENI. The CDR3 sequence is CASSPDSYTEAFF. Here the CDR3 DNA reads TGTGCCAGCTCACCCGACAGCTACACTGAAGCTTTCTTT.

This clone was recorded once. V usage is TRBV7-8 and J usage is TRBJ2-5; D is perhaps TRBD1 (6 bases). Germline V CDR1 and CDR2: SGHVS, FQNEAQ. CDR3 size: 16 residues. V was cut by 4 bases and J by 4 bases, with 19 bases left in between. The CDR3 is CASSSHRAPMGETQYF. The CDR3 DNA reads as TGTGCCAGCAGCTCCCACAGGGCCCCTATGGGAGAGACCCAGTACTTC.

The rearrangement links TRBV19 to TRBJ1-4; D not resolved. The CDR3 has 14 amino acids. Germline V gives CDR1 LNHDA, CDR2 SQIVND (reference sequence). The V and J ends lost 10 bases and 4 bases respectively, with 16 bases between them. The CDR3 reads CATNTGPHNEKLFF. CDR3 nucleotides: TGTGCCACAAACACCGGGCCCCATAATGAAAAACTGTTTTTT.

This clone was picked up a small number of times. V and J are TRBV5-4 and TRBJ2-1; 11 nucleotides line up with TRBD2. The CDR3 is 15 amino acids. CDR1 and CDR2 from the germline V gene are SGHNT and YYREEE (reference sequence). The V and J ends lost 3 bases and 4 bases, in that order; junction bases with no gene match: 3. The CDR3 coding sequence is TGTGCCAGCAGCTCCCTAGCGGGGGGATACAATGAGCAGTTCTTC. Its translation is CASSSLAGGYNEQFF.

The chain couples TRBV13 to TRBJ2-1, with D possibly matching TRBD2 (5 bases). The CDR3 spans 15 residues. Deletions cut 1 base from V and 0 bases from J, with 7 bases between. From germline, CDR1 is PRHDT and CDR2 FYEKMQ (reference sequence). The CDR3 spells CASSLAGSSYNEQFF. CDR3 DNA: TGTGCCAGCAGCTTAGCTGGGAGCTCCTACAATGAGCAGTTCTTC.

This sequence joins TRBV5-6 and TRBJ2-7; D possibly corresponds to TRBD1 (5 bases). The CDR3 consists of 13 residues. V lost 2 bases, J lost 6 bases, and 12 bases lay in between. CDR1 is SGHDT, CDR2 YYEEEE, per germline. The CDR3 loop is CASSLGVSGEQYF. CDR3 DNA: TGTGCCAGCAGCTTAGGGGTCAGTGGCGAGCAGTACTTC.

The rearrangement links TRBV15 to TRBJ1-2, with 9 bases fitting TRBD1. J lost 4 bases, V lost 5 bases, and 5 bases had no gene match. CDR1 and CDR2 from the germline V gene are LNHNV and YYDKDF (reference sequence). The CDR3 sequence is 14 residues long. The CDR3 DNA reads as TGTGCCACCAGCGGACGACAGGGGGTCTATGGCTACACCTTC. It specifies CATSGRQGVYGYTF.

In its sample, this clone was seen once. The J gene is TRBJ1-2, the V gene TRBV30; TRBD1 might be the D (5 bases). CDR1 is GTSNPN and CDR2 is SVGIG in the germline V gene (reference sequence). CDR3 length: 13 residues. Trimming left V 3 bases short and J 4 bases short, with 12 bases between. CDR3 DNA: TGTGCCTGGAGGTGGCAGGGCTTCTATGGCTACACCTTC. Its protein is CAWRWQGFYGYTF.

The chain recombines TRBV3-1 (or the pseudogene TRBV3-2) with TRBJ1-2; the D is unclear. This CDR3 is 12 amino acids long. Trimming shortened V by 5 bases and J by 8 bases, and 12 bases separated the two germline ends. Germline-derived CDR1 and CDR2 are LGHDT and YNNKEL (reference sequence). Here the CDR3 DNA reads TGTGCCAGCAGCACCCACCAGGTGGGCTACACCTTC. Translated, it gives CASSTHQVGYTF.

The chain joins TRBV5-5 to TRBJ1-5; D unresolved. V lost 1 base and J 0 bases, leaving 5 bases between the germline ends. CDR3 length equals 14 residues. Per germline, CDR1 SGHKS and CDR2 YYEKEE (reference sequence). CDR3 amino acids: CASSLQPSNQPQHF. CDR3 nucleotide sequence: TGTGCCAGCAGCTTGCAGCCTAGCAATCAGCCCCAGCATTTT. The whole variable domain, filled in from reference TRBV5-5 and TRBJ1-5, reads DAGVTQSPTHLIKTRGQQVTLRCSPISGHKSVSWYQQVLGQGPQFIFQYYEKEERGRGNFPDRFSARQFPNYSSELNVNALLLGDSALYLCASSLQPSNQPQHFGDGTRLSIL.

The chain is built from TRBV11-2 and TRBJ2-5; tentatively, D is TRBD1 or TRBD2 (5 bases each). The CDR3 has 16 residues. CDR1 is SGHAT and CDR2 is FQNNGV in the germline V gene. Trimming shortened V by 5 bases and J by 0 bases, and 16 bases separated the two germline ends. As DNA, the CDR3 is TGTGCCAGCAGCGTTGTGCCGGGGCGATACCAAGAGACCCAGTACTTC. This sequence encodes CASSVVPGRYQETQYF.